The 16 T cell receptor beta chains below come from one sample, sequenced in a study of human T cells and chemical hapten exposure. TCRdb reanalysed the RACE reads using MiXCR and keeps one entry per CDR3 protein. The table has roughly 360,000 distinct CDR3 sequences, about 4.4% seen once. The sample's time point: patch test 1, 2 weeks after DPC sensitization. The treatment here: therapeutic diphenylcyclopropenone sensitization with weekly scalp DPC. This material consisted of whole blood, taken in connection with sensitization to the hapten diphenylcyclopropenone (DPC). These receptors originate from a woman in her forties or fifties with alopecia areata. Some clones in this sample may be carry-over from other donors' samples.

This clonotype has more than one count but fewer than ten. V gene TRBV7-9 combines with J gene TRBJ2-3; 11 bases are a match to TRBD1. Looked up from germline, CDR1 is SEHNR and CDR2 is FQNEAQ (reference sequence). The CDR3 contains 15 residues. V trimming: 5 bases; J trimming: 4 bases; junction bases outside the gene matches: 5. The CDR3 region has the DNA TGTGCCAGCAGCCCCGGGACAGGGGGGCCAGATACGCAGTATTTT. As protein: CASSPGTGGPDTQYF.

In its sample, this clonotype was seen a few times. The chain combines TRBV27 with TRBJ1-2; no definite D call. The germline V and J ends were trimmed by 5 bases and 8 bases, with 21 bases remaining between them. Germline CDR1 is MNHEY and CDR2 is SMNVEV (reference sequence). This CDR3 region has 15 residues. The CDR3 reads CASSPSPTPAGGYTF. The CDR3 nucleotides read TGTGCCAGCAGTCCTAGCCCGACTCCGGCCGGGGGCTACACCTTC.

This clonotype was recorded at least ten times. The rearrangement uses TRBV7-2 and TRBJ1-1; 9 bases align to TRBD1. The CDR3 covers 11 residues. With V trimmed by 5 bases and J by 12 bases, 4 bases remained unmatched. The germline CDR1 and CDR2 sequences are SGHTA and FQGNSA. The chain's CDR3 is CASSRDRETFF. CDR3 bases: TGTGCCAGCAGCAGGGACAGGGAAACTTTCTTT.

This clonotype was seen many times. This chain joins TRBV29-1 and TRBJ1-1; D possibly corresponds to TRBD1 (6 bases). Germline assignment: CDR1 SQVTM and CDR2 ANQGSEA. This CDR3 is 12 amino acids long. This chain's CDR3 is CRGGGIDTEAFF. The DNA of the CDR3 is TGCAGGGGGGGCGGGATTGATACTGAAGCTTTCTTT.

This clonotype has a handful of counts. The CDR3 loop reads CASSSDRGIGNTIYF. The CDR3 DNA reads TGTGCCAGCAGCTCCGACAGGGGGATTGGAAACACCATATATTTT. The chain recombines TRBV11-2 with TRBJ1-3, with 9 bases aligning to TRBD1. The CDR3 consists of 15 residues. Per germline, CDR1 SGHAT and CDR2 FQNNGV. After removal of 4 bases from V and 3 bases from J, the junction contained 4 bases not matched to a gene.

At least ten counts were recorded for this clonotype. The CDR3 DNA is TGTGCCAGCAGTTCCACGGGGGCCACTGAAGCTTTCTTT. Translation gives CASSSTGATEAFF. This sequence joins TRBV12-3 or TRBV12-4 and TRBJ1-1; D perhaps matches TRBD1 (6 bases). With 4 bases removed from V and 4 bases from J, the gap between germline ends came to 10 bases. The length of the CDR3 is 13 residues.

This clonotype was observed many times. V and J are TRBV25-1 and TRBJ1-2, with D perhaps matching TRBD1 (6 bases). V was pared by 8 bases and J by 6 bases, with 13 bases between. This CDR3 is 12 amino acids long. Germline-derived CDR1 and CDR2 are MGHDK and SYGVNS. The CDR3 region is CASRGQPDGYTF. The CDR3 DNA reads TGTGCCAGCCGGGGGCAGCCTGATGGCTACACCTTC.

The chain combines TRBV11-2 with TRBJ1-4; no clear D. Germline V lookup: CDR1 SGHAT, CDR2 FQNNGV. The CDR3 contains 15 residues. With 5 bases removed from V and 8 bases from J, the gap between germline ends came to 18 bases. The CDR3 DNA reads TGTGCCAGCAGCCTTTCCAGCACCTGGGAGGAAAAACTGTTTTTT. It specifies CASSLSSTWEEKLFF. The entire variable domain, with the rest obtained from reference TRBV11-2 and TRBJ1-4, is as follows: EAGVAQSPRYKIIEKRQSVAFWCNPISGHATLYWYQQILGQGPKLLIQFQNNGVVDDSQLPKDRFSAERLKGVDSTLKIQPAKLEDSAVYLCASSLSSTWEEKLFFGSGTQLSVL.

This clonotype has ten or more counts. V and J are TRBV12-3 or TRBV12-4 and TRBJ1-4, with a weak D call TRBD1 (5 bases). V was clipped by 2 bases and J by 8 bases, with 9 bases between them. This CDR3 has 13 residues. This CDR3 is CASSLSWGEKLFF. The DNA for the CDR3 is TGTGCCAGCAGTTTATCTTGGGGGGAAAAACTGTTTTTT.

This clonotype was detected many times. The chain employs TRBV7-6 and TRBJ2-3, with a weak D call TRBD2 (6 bases). Germline V gene sequence: CDR1 SGHVS, CDR2 FNYEAQ. V was pared by 4 bases and J by 4 bases, with 18 bases between. The CDR3 has 16 residues. The CDR3 here is CASSSAEGISADTQYF. The CDR3 DNA follows: TGTGCCAGCAGCTCCGCGGAGGGGATCTCCGCAGATACGCAGTATTTT.

At least ten counts were recorded for this clonotype. The chain has TRBV9 and TRBJ1-1; no firm D call. Germline V gene data show CDR1 as SGDLS and CDR2 as YYNGEE. Trimming took off 1 base at V and 1 base at J, with 5 bases between the two ends. CDR3 length: 13 residues. In nucleotides, the CDR3 is TGTGCCAGCAGCGTATATCAGAACACTGAAGCTTTCTTT. Encoded protein: CASSVYQNTEAFF. The complete variable domain, with remaining parts taken from reference TRBV9 and TRBJ1-1, reads DSGVTQTPKHLITATGQRVTLRCSPRSGDLSVYWYQQSLDQGLQFLIQYYNGEERAKGNILERFSAQQFPDLHSELNLSSLELGDSALYFCASSVYQNTEAFFGQGTRLTVV.

V usage is TRBV29-1 and J usage is TRBJ1-4; D uncertain. CDR1 is SQVTM and CDR2 is ANQGSEA in the germline V gene. The CDR3 runs to 13 residues. With 6 bases removed from V and 8 bases from J, the gap between germline ends came to 16 bases. In DNA form, the CDR3 reads TGCAGCGTCGGGGAGACGGATTGGGAAAAACTGTTTTTT. Residues: CSVGETDWEKLFF.

This clonotype was picked up a small number of times. The V gene is TRBV4-2, the J gene TRBJ1-1; D not resolved. Germline V gene data show CDR1 as LGHNA and CDR2 as YNFKEQ. V was pared by 1 base and J by 6 bases, with 9 bases between. The length of the CDR3 is 13 residues. The CDR3 nucleotides are TGTGCCAGCAGCCAAGGGGAACGGGCTGAAGCTTTCTTT. Protein sequence: CASSQGERAEAFF.

The chain couples TRBV20-1 to TRBJ2-5; TRBD2 might be the D (6 bases). The CDR3 is 14 amino acids. Trimming removed 3 bases at V and 4 bases at J, with 15 bases between. Per germline, CDR1 DFQATT and CDR2 SNEGSKA (reference sequence). The chain's CDR3 is CSASVPAGIETQYF. The CDR3 DNA reads TGCAGTGCTAGTGTCCCGGCGGGGATAGAGACCCAGTACTTC.

This clonotype was detected a few times. V and J are TRBV29-1 and TRBJ2-1; TRBD1 matches at 7 bases. In germline, CDR1 is SQVTM, CDR2 ANQGSEA. CDR3 length: 12 amino acids. After removal of 7 bases from V and 15 bases from J, the junction contained 15 bases not matched to a gene. CDR3 region: CSALKGAPDVFF. The CDR3 DNA sequence: TGCAGCGCTCTTAAGGGGGCCCCTGACGTGTTCTTC.

V is TRBV11-2 and J is TRBJ1-5, with no clear D. CDR1 and CDR2 (germline): SGHAT, FQNNGV. The CDR3 totals 14 residues. V lost 4 bases and J 3 bases, leaving 10 bases between the germline ends. The CDR3 DNA reads TGTGCCAGCAGCTCGGGCAGGCTCAATCAGCCCCAGCATTTT. Translating it yields CASSSGRLNQPQHF.